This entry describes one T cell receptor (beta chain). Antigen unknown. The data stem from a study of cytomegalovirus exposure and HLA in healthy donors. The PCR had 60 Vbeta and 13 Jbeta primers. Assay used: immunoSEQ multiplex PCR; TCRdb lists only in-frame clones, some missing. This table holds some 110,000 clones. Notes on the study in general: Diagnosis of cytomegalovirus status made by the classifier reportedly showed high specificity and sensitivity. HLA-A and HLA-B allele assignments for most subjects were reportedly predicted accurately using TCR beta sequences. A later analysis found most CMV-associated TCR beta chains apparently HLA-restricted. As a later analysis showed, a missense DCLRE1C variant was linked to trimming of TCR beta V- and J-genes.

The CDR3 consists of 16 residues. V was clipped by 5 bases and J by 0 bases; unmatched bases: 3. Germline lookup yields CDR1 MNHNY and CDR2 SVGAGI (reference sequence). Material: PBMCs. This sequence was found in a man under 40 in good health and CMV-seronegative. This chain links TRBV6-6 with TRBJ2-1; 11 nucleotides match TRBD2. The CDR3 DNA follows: TGTGCCAGCAGTCTAGCGGGGGGCAACTCCTACAATGAGCAGTTCTTC. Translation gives CASSLAGGNSYNEQFF.